Shown below are 26 T cell receptor beta chains from a single sample sequenced in a study of OX40 agonist ivuxolimab in advanced cancers. Sequencing was performed with immunoSEQ multiplex PCR; in TCRdb, only in-frame clones are kept and a portion is missing. The sample holds approximately 84,000 clones, just over 90% seen once. The specimen was CD4+ or CD8+ T cells sorted from blood, collected in a trial of the OX40 agonist ivuxolimab. These receptors were obtained from an adult with an advanced solid tumor such as melanoma, head and neck, liver or kidney cancer.

V usage is TRBV2 and J usage is TRBJ2-2, with 8 positions matching TRBD1. The CDR3 is 15 residues long. V lost 6 bases, J lost 7 bases, and 10 bases stayed unmatched. In germline, CDR1 is SNHLY, CDR2 FYNNEI. The CDR3 loop is CASRPNPGGGGELFF. The CDR3 coding sequence is TGTGCCAGCAGGCCTAACCCAGGGGGCGGCGGGGAGCTGTTTTTT.

The gene calls are TRBV6-5 and TRBJ1-2; TRBD1 agrees at 7 bases. The length of the CDR3 is 14 residues. CDR1 and CDR2 (germline): MNHEY, SVGAGI. V dropped 11 bases and J dropped 7; count of bases not matched to a gene: 16. The CDR3, as DNA: TGTGCCGGCCAGAACGGACAGGAGACGGGTGGCTACACCTTC. It encodes CAGQNGQETGGYTF.

This sequence joins TRBV5-1 and TRBJ2-3; TRBD1 matches 9 bases. Germline V gene data show CDR1 as SGHRS and CDR2 as YFSETQ. CDR3 length: 15 residues. V trimming: 0 bases; J trimming: 4 bases; junction bases outside the gene matches: 3. The CDR3: CASSLGTGAADTQYF. CDR3 nucleotides: TGCGCCAGCAGCTTGGGGACAGGGGCAGCAGATACGCAGTATTTT.

The chain uses TRBV19 and TRBJ2-7, with 8 bases identical to TRBD2. This CDR3 has 15 amino acids. Germline V gene sequence: CDR1 LNHDA, CDR2 SQIVND (reference sequence). Trimming at V came to 5 bases and at J to 5 bases, leaving 11 bases not matched to a gene. CDR3 loop: CASSPTPGTSDEQYF. CDR3 coding DNA: TGTGCCAGTAGTCCTACACCCGGGACTAGTGACGAGCAGTACTTC. The whole variable domain, filled in from reference TRBV19 and TRBJ2-7, reads DGGITQSPKYLFRKEGQNVTLSCEQNLNHDAMYWYRQDPGQGLRLIYYSQIVNDFQKGDIAEGYSVSREKKESFPLTVTSAQKNPTAFYLCASSPTPGTSDEQYFGPGTRLTVT.

This chain uses TRBV7-2 with TRBJ1-1; D is unclear. Germline CDR1 reads SGHTA; CDR2 reads FQGNSA. With 5 bases removed from V and 1 base from J, the gap between germline ends came to 8 bases. The CDR3 covers 13 residues. CDR3 residues: CASSLGWNTEAFF. In nucleotides, the CDR3 is TGTGCCAGCAGCCTCGGGTGGAACACTGAAGCTTTCTTT.

This chain links TRBV6-1 with TRBJ1-1; no clear D. CDR1 is MNHNS, CDR2 SASEGT, per germline. The V and J ends lost 5 bases and 1 base respectively, with 8 bases between them. The CDR3 contains 13 residues. The DNA of the CDR3 is TGTGCCAGCAGTTGGACGGGGAACACTGAAGCTTTCTTT. This sequence encodes CASSWTGNTEAFF.

The chain couples TRBV19 to TRBJ1-1, with D possibly matching TRBD1 (6 bases). Germline V gene lookup returns CDR1 LNHDA and CDR2 SQIVND (reference sequence). The CDR3 has 14 residues. Trimming left V 7 bases short and J 1 base short, with 13 bases between. CDR3 in amino acids: CASTGDTWNTEAFF. The CDR3 DNA sequence: TGTGCCAGTACCGGGGACACCTGGAACACTGAAGCTTTCTTT. The full variable domain, its missing parts supplied by reference TRBV19 and TRBJ1-1, is DGGITQSPKYLFRKEGQNVTLSCEQNLNHDAMYWYRQDPGQGLRLIYYSQIVNDFQKGDIAEGYSVSREKKESFPLTVTSAQKNPTAFYLCASTGDTWNTEAFFGQGTRLTVV.

The gene calls are TRBV5-6 and TRBJ1-6, with 11 bases identical to TRBD1. V dropped 4 bases and J dropped 10; count of bases not matched to a gene: 10. CDR3 length: 16 residues. The germline V gene encodes CDR1 SGHDT and CDR2 YYEEEE. DNA for the CDR3: TGTGCCAGCAGCCGACCCCCGGGACAGGGGGGATCACCCCTCCACTTT. Amino acids: CASSRPPGQGGSPLHF.

The chain links TRBV11-3 to TRBJ1-2; D is possibly TRBD1 (6 bases). This CDR3 is built from 11 residues. CDR1 and CDR2 (germline): SGHNT, YENEEA. Deletions cut 5 bases from V and 10 bases from J, with 11 bases between. The CDR3 spells CASSLGQNYTF. The CDR3 DNA follows: TGTGCCAGCAGCCTCGGACAGAACTACACCTTC.

Comment on this clone: A junction boundary mismatches the germline segment, possibly from a read error. V gene TRBV20-1 combines with J gene TRBJ1-1, with D possibly matching TRBD1 (5 bases). CDR1 is DFQATT, CDR2 SNEGSKA, per germline (reference sequence). CDR3 size: 10 residues. The CDR3 sequence is CSATRGRGKF. For the CDR3, the DNA is TGCAGTGCCACGAGGGGCCGGGGAAAATTT.

This chain uses TRBV28 with TRBJ1-5; D is possibly TRBD1 (6 bases). Trimming stripped 2 bases from V and 9 bases from J, with 23 bases between. Germline CDR1 and CDR2: MDHEN and SYDVKM. This CDR3 is 17 amino acids long. The CDR3 DNA sequence: TGTGCCAGCAGTTTACAGGCCGGGGGCGTCGGGGGGTTGCCCCAGCATTTT. Amino acid sequence: CASSLQAGGVGGLPQHF.

In its sample, this clone was seen once. The genes are TRBV7-3 and TRBJ2-1; 7 bases align to TRBD1. With V trimmed by 5 bases and J by 7 bases, 8 bases remained unmatched. This CDR3 is built from 14 residues. CDR1 is SGHTA, CDR2 FQGTGA, per germline. The CDR3 bases are TGTGCCAGCAGCCTACGGGACAGTTGGAATGAGCAGTTCTTC. Translation: CASSLRDSWNEQFF.

This clone is a singleton in its sample. The V gene is TRBV7-2, the J gene TRBJ1-1; 11 positions match TRBD1. Germline-derived CDR1 and CDR2 are SGHTA and FQGNSA. The CDR3 length is 15 residues. The V segment lost 5 bases and the J segment 5 bases; nucleotides outside the gene matches: 7. The CDR3 nucleotides read TGTGCCAGCAGCACTAATGGACAGGGGGCAACTGAAGCTTTCTTT. This gives the protein CASSTNGQGATEAFF.

The CDR3: CASSLEERDYNEQFF. The DNA for the CDR3 is TGTGCCAGCAGCTTAGAAGAGCGGGACTACAATGAGCAGTTCTTC. V usage is TRBV11-3 and J usage is TRBJ2-1; 7 nucleotides line up with TRBD2. The V gene end was trimmed by 0 bases and the J gene end by 3 bases; junction bases not matched to a gene: 2. There are 15 residues in the CDR3. Looked up from germline, CDR1 is SGHNT and CDR2 is YENEEA.

This chain's CDR3 is CASSPRGSRNSPLHF. CDR3 sequence (DNA): TGTGCCAGCAGTCCCAGGGGGTCAAGGAATTCACCCCTCCACTTT. This chain uses TRBV6-6 with TRBJ1-6, with 7 bases fitting TRBD1. The CDR3 totals 15 residues. From germline, CDR1 is MNHNY and CDR2 SVGAGI (reference sequence). The V segment lost 5 bases and the J segment 7 bases; nucleotides outside the gene matches: 8.

The V call is TRBV18, the J call TRBJ1-1; D not certain. V lost 6 bases, J lost 1 base, and 9 bases lay in between. This CDR3 has 13 residues. Per the germline V gene, CDR1 is KGHSH and CDR2 is LQKENI. The DNA of the CDR3 is TGTGCCAGCTCTCCTGCTTCGAACACTGAAGCTTTCTTT. Protein product: CASSPASNTEAFF.

DNA of the CDR3: TGTGCCAGCAGCTTAGATCGATCGGGCAGGAGGGCTTTCTTT. It encodes CASSLDRSGRRAFF. The V call is TRBV11-3, the J call TRBJ1-1; no clear D. The CDR3 contains 14 residues. Germline V gene lookup returns CDR1 SGHNT and CDR2 YENEEA. V shed 0 bases and J shed 11 bases, with 16 bases lying between them.

J is TRBJ2-1 and V is TRBV15; tentative D call: TRBD2 (6 bases). Deletions cut 0 bases from V and 6 bases from J, with 18 bases between. The CDR3 spans 17 residues. Germline lookup yields CDR1 LNHNV and CDR2 YYDKDF (reference sequence). CDR3 residues: CATSRDDGGVRGNEQFF. CDR3 DNA: TGTGCCACCAGCAGAGATGACGGGGGAGTTCGTGGCAATGAGCAGTTCTTC.

Only one count was recorded for this clone. The gene calls are TRBV28 and TRBJ1-2, with D maybe TRBD1 (5 bases). The ends were cut back, 4 bases at V and 4 bases at J, with 16 bases in the middle. CDR3 length: 15 residues. Germline loops: CDR1 MDHEN, CDR2 SYDVKM. CDR3 sequence (DNA): TGTGCCAGCAGTTCATCAAGACAGCTCTTCTATGGCTACACCTTC. Its protein is CASSSSRQLFYGYTF.

V usage is TRBV5-1 and J usage is TRBJ2-7; a possible D gene is TRBD1 (5 bases). Germline CDR1 is SGHRS and CDR2 is YFSETQ. This CDR3 has 13 residues. Trimming took off 0 bases at V and 7 bases at J, with 11 bases between the two ends. DNA of the CDR3: TGCGCCAGCAGCTTGGGGACAAAGGTGGAGCAGTACTTC. Translation gives CASSLGTKVEQYF. Full variable domain (remainder filled in from reference TRBV5-1 and TRBJ2-7): KAGVTQTPRYLIKTRGQQVTLSCSPISGHRSVSWYQQTPGQGLQFLFEYFSETQRNKGNFPGRFSGRQFSNSRSEMNVSTLELGDSALYLCASSLGTKVEQYFGPGTRLTVT.

The chain links TRBV28 to TRBJ1-2; 7 positions agree with TRBD1. This CDR3 is built from 14 residues. The junction had 7 bases not matched to a gene; V was cut back by 7 bases and J by 2 bases. Looked up from germline, CDR1 is MDHEN and CDR2 is SYDVKM. CDR3 nucleotide sequence: TGTGCCAGCACCGCAGGGGGACCGAACTATGGCTACACCTTC. Translating gives CASTAGGPNYGYTF.

The J gene is TRBJ2-5, the V gene TRBV10-1; TRBD1 aligns across 9 bases. Looked up from germline, CDR1 is WNHNN and CDR2 is SYGVQD (reference sequence). The CDR3 loop spans 15 amino acids. After removal of 3 bases from V and 4 bases from J, the junction contained 6 bases not matched to a gene. The CDR3 loop is CASSDHLTGGETQYF. In DNA form, the CDR3 reads TGCGCCAGCAGTGATCATCTGACAGGGGGAGAGACCCAGTACTTC.

The chain employs TRBV11-3 and TRBJ2-7, with TRBD1 identical over 10 bases. V was pared by 5 bases and J by 1 base, with 5 bases of the junction left unmatched. Germline V gene lookup returns CDR1 SGHNT and CDR2 YENEEA. The CDR3 is made up of 15 amino acids. In DNA, the CDR3 is TGTGCCAGCAGCCGGGGACAGGGGAATTCCTACGAGCAGTACTTC. It specifies CASSRGQGNSYEQYF.

CDR3 in amino acids: CAWTGLVDTQYF. The CDR3 bases are TGTGCCTGGACTGGACTGGTAGATACGCAGTATTTT. This chain joins TRBV30 and TRBJ2-3; possible D gene TRBD2, 5 bases. The CDR3 covers 12 residues. Germline-derived CDR1 and CDR2 are GTSNPN and SVGIG (reference sequence). Trimming took off 4 bases at V and 5 bases at J, with 10 bases between the two ends. Filled out from reference TRBV30 and TRBJ2-3, the complete variable domain reads SQTIHQWPATLVQPVGSPLSLECTVEGTSNPNLYWYRQAAGRGLQLLFYSVGIGQISSEVPQNLSASRPQDRQFILSSKKLLLSDSGFYLCAWTGLVDTQYFGPGTRLTVL.

Turning to this clone: Different DNA sequences within this sample yield the same CDR3. The rearrangement links TRBV6-1 to TRBJ1-5, with a possible D match to TRBD1 (5 bases). Germline V gene lookup returns CDR1 MNHNS and CDR2 SASEGT. Trimming cost V 8 bases and J 1 base, with 6 bases left between them. The length of the CDR3 is 12 residues. This CDR3 reads CASRDSNQPQHF. CDR3 sequence (DNA): TGTGCCAGCCGGGACAGCAATCAGCCCCAGCATTTT.

The gene calls are TRBV21-1 and TRBJ2-3; whether TRBD2, the table's D call, matches the DNA was not checked. TRBV21-1 is a listed pseudogene. The CDR3 is made up of 18 amino acids. In DNA form, the CDR3 reads TGTGCCAGCAGCCTCCCCCTTGGAGTAGCGGGAGGGCGGGATACGCAGTATTTT. It is translated as CASSLPLGVAGGRDTQYF.